This T cell receptor (beta chain) was retrieved from a study of beta chain bispecific antibodies for T cell cancers. Study outcomes and limitations: In these mixed samples, most targeted TRBV reads derived from the leukemia cell line. The anti-TRBV5-5 antibody also binds TRBV5-6, a similar gene.

CDR3 length: 17 amino acids. Deletions cut 3 bases from V and 8 bases from J, with 23 bases between. Germline-derived CDR1 and CDR2 are MGHRA and YSYEKL. This clonotype was seen ten or more times. Its antigen is unidentified. TCRdb processed the 5' RACE reads anew with MiXCR; each CDR3 protein has one entry. The sample lists over 20,000 distinct CDR3 sequences; less than 3% were seen once. Expansion lasted roughly three days, with either anti-CD3 antibody OKT3 or CD3/CD28 beads. The chain has TRBV4-1 and TRBJ2-1, with a tentative D call TRBD2 (5 bases). The sample was healthy donor T cells cultured with leukemia cells. The receptor's source is a human donor in good health. Some clones in this sample may be carry-over from other donors' samples. The CDR3: CASSHEGGSTSVDEQFF. The CDR3 DNA follows: TGCGCCAGCAGCCACGAAGGAGGCTCCACTAGTGTCGATGAGCAGTTCTTC.